A single sample gave rise to the 21 T cell receptor beta chains below, sequenced in a study of cytomegalovirus exposure and HLA in healthy donors. This PCR relied on a set of 60 Vbeta primers and 13 Jbeta primers. The assay was immunoSEQ multiplex PCR, and TCRdb's table has in-frame clones only and misses some. Of roughly 99,000 clones in the sample, 65% to 85% were seen once. The sequenced material came from PBMCs. Receptor source: a man aged 18 to 29 in good health and CMV-seronegative.

The chain links TRBV7-3 to TRBJ2-1, with TRBD2 matching over 8 bases. The CDR3 is 17 residues long. The trim removed 0 bases at V and 1 base at J, leaving 5 bases unmatched. Germline V gene lookup returns CDR1 SGHTA and CDR2 FQGTGA. DNA of the CDR3: TGTGCCAGCAGCTTAACTGGAGGACTAGCTTCCTACAATGAGCAGTTCTTC. This encodes CASSLTGGLASYNEQFF.

This sequence joins TRBV5-5 and TRBJ1-6; the match to TRBD1 covers 7 bases. This CDR3 has 14 amino acids. Germline V lookup: CDR1 SGHKS, CDR2 YYEKEE (reference sequence). J was trimmed by 5 bases and V by 2 bases; bases with no gene match: 1. The CDR3 reads CASSFGTDNSPLHF. In DNA, the CDR3 is TGTGCCAGCAGCTTTGGGACAGATAATTCACCCCTCCACTTT.

The chain uses TRBV7-9 and TRBJ2-5; 8 positions match TRBD1. Gene TRBJ2-7 matches the end of the DNA better, so the J call may be wrong. The CDR3 loop spans 13 amino acids. CDR1 is SEHNR and CDR2 is FQNEAQ in the germline V gene (reference sequence). The CDR3, as DNA: TGTGCCAGCAGCGTCGACAGGGGCAACGAGCAGTACTTC. Translation: CASSVDRGNEQYF.

The chain combines TRBV7-9 with TRBJ2-1; D possibly corresponds to TRBD1 (5 bases). V was cut by 4 bases and J by 12 bases, with 19 bases left in between. In germline, CDR1 is SEHNR, CDR2 FQNEAQ (reference sequence). This CDR3 has 14 residues. The CDR3 here is CASSYLAGPSPQFF. CDR3 DNA sequence: TGTGCCAGCAGCTACTTGGCAGGGCCTAGTCCGCAGTTCTTC.

CDR3 nucleotides: TGTGCCAGCAGCTTAGTAGAGGGTGCATGGGAGCCCCAGCATTTT. Translated, it gives CASSLVEGAWEPQHF. The chain couples TRBV7-8 to TRBJ1-5; D gene ambiguous. The germline V gene encodes CDR1 SGHVS and CDR2 FQNEAQ. With 1 base removed from V and 8 bases from J, the gap between germline ends came to 15 bases. This CDR3 has 15 amino acids. Combining the CDR3 with reference TRBV7-8 and TRBJ1-5 gives the whole variable domain GAGVSQSPRYKVAKRGQDVALRCDPISGHVSLFWYQQALGQGPEFLTYFQNEAQLDKSGLPSDRFFAERPEGSVSTLKIQRTQQEDSAVYLCASSLVEGAWEPQHFGDGTRLSIL.

The chain employs TRBV20-1 and TRBJ1-1, with no clear D. Germline assignment: CDR1 DFQATT and CDR2 SNEGSKA (reference sequence). V was pared by 5 bases and J by 0 bases, with 4 bases between. This CDR3 region has 11 residues. In DNA, the CDR3 is TGCAGTGCTGCTATGAACACTGAAGCTTTCTTT. Translating it yields CSAAMNTEAFF.

This clone came up a few times. This chain links TRBV6-5 with TRBJ1-5; 10 nucleotides line up with TRBD1. The CDR3 length is 15 residues. Germline assignment: CDR1 MNHEY and CDR2 SVGAGI. Trimming cost V 6 bases and J 4 bases; bases outside gene matches: 6. This chain's CDR3 is CASRSGTGANQPQHF. The CDR3 DNA sequence: TGTGCCAGCAGAAGCGGGACAGGGGCTAATCAGCCCCAGCATTTT.

The rearrangement uses TRBV5-1 and TRBJ1-1; D gene uncertain. This CDR3 spans 16 amino acids. The V gene lost 0 bases and the J gene lost 0 bases, with 12 bases spanning the gap. The germline gives CDR1 SGHRS, CDR2 YFSETQ. Here the CDR3 DNA reads TGCGCCAGCAGCTTGGCCGTAACAGCCATGAACACTGAAGCTTTCTTT. This gives the protein CASSLAVTAMNTEAFF.

This clone was counted only a few times. J is TRBJ1-4 and V is TRBV6-5; D not resolved. The CDR3 is 15 residues long. V dropped 5 bases and J dropped 2 bases, with 12 bases sitting between them. In germline, CDR1 is MNHEY, CDR2 SVGAGI. DNA of the CDR3: TGTGCCAGCAGTCAAAACATGTGGACTAATGAAAAACTGTTTTTT. It codes for CASSQNMWTNEKLFF.

The gene calls are TRBV5-4 and TRBJ1-1; D may be TRBD1 (5 bases). Germline V gives CDR1 SGHNT, CDR2 YYREEE (reference sequence). This CDR3 contains 13 residues. The V gene lost 7 bases and the J gene lost 2 bases, with 12 bases spanning the gap. The CDR3, as DNA: TGTGCCAGCCAATGGGGCAGAAACACTGAAGCTTTCTTT. Translation: CASQWGRNTEAFF.

The chain employs TRBV7-9 and TRBJ2-1, with 7 bases fitting TRBD1. From germline, CDR1 is SEHNR and CDR2 FQNEAQ (reference sequence). The CDR3 consists of 15 residues. The trim removed 1 base at V and 5 bases at J, leaving 5 bases unmatched. The CDR3 DNA follows: TGTGCCAGCAGCTTAGGTACAGGGGTTAACAATGAGCAGTTCTTC. This encodes CASSLGTGVNNEQFF.

The chain joins TRBV6-1 to TRBJ2-5; TRBD2 matches 7 bases. CDR3 length equals 13 residues. The V gene end was trimmed by 6 bases and the J gene end by 5 bases; junction bases not matched to a gene: 6. Per the germline V gene, CDR1 is MNHNS and CDR2 is SASEGT. CDR3 amino acids: CASSQNGGETQYF. CDR3 DNA: TGTGCCAGCAGCCAAAACGGGGGGGAGACCCAGTACTTC.

This rearrangement joins TRBV5-1 to TRBJ1-2; D perhaps matches TRBD1 (5 bases). CDR1 and CDR2 (germline): SGHRS, YFSETQ. Trimming stripped 4 bases from V and 4 bases from J, with 8 bases between. The CDR3 is made up of 12 amino acids. The CDR3 DNA follows: TGCGCCAGCAGCCCGGACACCTATGGCTACACCTTC. It translates to CASSPDTYGYTF.

This clone appeared a few times. The rearrangement joins TRBV6-1 to TRBJ1-5; maybe TRBD1 (6 bases). Germline loops: CDR1 MNHNS, CDR2 SASEGT. The CDR3 loop spans 15 amino acids. Trimming cost V 6 bases and J 0 bases, with 12 bases left between them. In nucleotides, the CDR3 is TGTGCCAGCAGCCCCACAGGGAATAGCAATCAGCCCCAGCATTTT. Amino acids: CASSPTGNSNQPQHF.

The table lists this clone with a count of one. This sequence joins TRBV7-9 and TRBJ2-4, with D perhaps matching TRBD1 (8 bases). The germline gives CDR1 SEHNR, CDR2 FQNEAQ (reference sequence). The germline V and J ends were trimmed by 5 bases and 10 bases, with 21 bases remaining between them. The CDR3 is made up of 15 amino acids. CDR3 amino acids: CASSRRGTGPNIQYF. DNA of the CDR3: TGTGCCAGCAGCCGGCGGGGGACAGGTCCAAATATTCAGTACTTC.

This clone was observed a handful of times. V usage is TRBV6-6 and J usage is TRBJ2-1; TRBD1 agrees at 7 bases. J lost 7 bases, V lost 5 bases, and 5 bases had no gene match. The CDR3 loop spans 13 amino acids. Per germline, CDR1 MNHNY and CDR2 SVGAGI (reference sequence). CDR3 nucleotide sequence: TGTGCCAGCAGTCTACAGGGGATAAATGAGCAGTTCTTC. This encodes CASSLQGINEQFF.

This chain uses TRBV5-4 with TRBJ2-7, with TRBD1 matching over 9 bases. This CDR3 has 14 amino acids. Germline V gives CDR1 SGHNT, CDR2 YYREEE (reference sequence). The trim removed 4 bases at V and 5 bases at J, leaving 7 bases unmatched. For the CDR3, the DNA is TGTGCCAGCAGCCAACAGGGGGCGACTGACGAGCAGTACTTC. Amino acids: CASSQQGATDEQYF.

This rearrangement joins TRBV2 to TRBJ2-2, with TRBD2 matching 10 bases. V trimming: 3 bases; J trimming: 2 bases; junction bases outside the gene matches: 6. The CDR3 loop spans 17 amino acids. Germline-derived CDR1 and CDR2 are SNHLY and FYNNEI. The CDR3 sequence: CASSDPRLAGNTGELFF. The CDR3 DNA reads TGTGCCAGCAGTGACCCCCGACTAGCGGGTAACACCGGGGAGCTGTTTTTT.

The chain is built from TRBV7-6 and TRBJ2-1; D perhaps matches TRBD2 (7 bases). This CDR3 spans 16 amino acids. V was pared by 1 base and J by 7 bases, with 17 bases between. Germline CDR1 reads SGHVS; CDR2 reads FNYEAQ. The CDR3 nucleotides read TGTGCCAGCAGCTTAGAATTCGCGGGGGCTTGGAATGAGCAGTTCTTC. Residues: CASSLEFAGAWNEQFF.

This chain joins TRBV29-1 and TRBJ2-4; a possible D gene is TRBD1 (6 bases). With 3 bases removed from V and 5 bases from J, the gap between germline ends came to 14 bases. The CDR3 spans 14 residues. Germline CDR1 SQVTM, CDR2 ANQGSEA. CDR3 protein: CSVDSAEGENIQYF. In DNA form, the CDR3 reads TGCAGCGTTGATTCAGCTGAGGGGGAAAACATTCAGTACTTC.

This clone was recorded many times. The chain employs TRBV6-4 and TRBJ1-5; D remains unclear. This CDR3 spans 13 amino acids. Trimming cost V 8 bases and J 3 bases, with 11 bases left between them. Germline CDR1 is MRHNA and CDR2 is SNTAGT. The CDR3: CASSPEANQPQHF. The DNA for the CDR3 is TGTGCCAGCTCGCCCGAGGCCAATCAGCCCCAGCATTTT.